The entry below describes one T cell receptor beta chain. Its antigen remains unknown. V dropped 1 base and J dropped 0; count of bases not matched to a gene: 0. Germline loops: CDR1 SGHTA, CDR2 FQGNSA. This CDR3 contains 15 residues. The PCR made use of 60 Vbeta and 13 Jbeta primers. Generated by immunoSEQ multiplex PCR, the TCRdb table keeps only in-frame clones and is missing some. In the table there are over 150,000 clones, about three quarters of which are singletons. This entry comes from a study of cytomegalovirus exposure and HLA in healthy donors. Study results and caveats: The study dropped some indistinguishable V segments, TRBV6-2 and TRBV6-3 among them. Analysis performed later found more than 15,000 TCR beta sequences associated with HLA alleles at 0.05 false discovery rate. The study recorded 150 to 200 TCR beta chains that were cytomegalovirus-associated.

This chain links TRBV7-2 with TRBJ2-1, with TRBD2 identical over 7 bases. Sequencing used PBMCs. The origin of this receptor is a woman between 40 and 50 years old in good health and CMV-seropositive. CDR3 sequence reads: CASSLGGGSYNEQFF. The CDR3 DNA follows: TGTGCCAGCAGCTTAGGGGGGGGCTCCTACAATGAGCAGTTCTTC.